Presented here are 2 T cell receptor beta chains from one specimen sequenced in a study of T cell responses to AZD1222 COVID-19 vaccine. Some clones are missing from TCRdb's copy, which holds only in-frame ones; the method was immunoSEQ multiplex PCR. The sample lists approximately 150,000 clones, over 80% occurring once. The specimen was peripheral blood, collected 28 days after the second dose of the MenACWY control vaccine. The source is an adult who received the MenACWY meningococcal vaccine as a control.

This sequence joins TRBV7-9 and TRBJ2-5, with unresolved D. The CDR3 runs to 12 residues. CDR1 is SEHNR and CDR2 is FQNEAQ in the germline V gene (reference sequence). V was clipped by 4 bases and J by 4 bases, with 7 bases between them. This chain's CDR3 is CASSSIGETQYF. The CDR3 coding sequence is TGTGCCAGCAGCTCAATAGGAGAGACCCAGTACTTC.

The chain is built from TRBV28 and TRBJ1-2; 7 bases align to TRBD1. The CDR3 sequence is 14 residues long. Germline V gene data show CDR1 as MDHEN and CDR2 as SYDVKM. V dropped 3 bases and J dropped 3; count of bases not matched to a gene: 4. CDR3 sequence (DNA): TGTGCCAGCAGTTTGGCAGGGGGGGACTATGGCTACACCTTC. Its translation: CASSLAGGDYGYTF.